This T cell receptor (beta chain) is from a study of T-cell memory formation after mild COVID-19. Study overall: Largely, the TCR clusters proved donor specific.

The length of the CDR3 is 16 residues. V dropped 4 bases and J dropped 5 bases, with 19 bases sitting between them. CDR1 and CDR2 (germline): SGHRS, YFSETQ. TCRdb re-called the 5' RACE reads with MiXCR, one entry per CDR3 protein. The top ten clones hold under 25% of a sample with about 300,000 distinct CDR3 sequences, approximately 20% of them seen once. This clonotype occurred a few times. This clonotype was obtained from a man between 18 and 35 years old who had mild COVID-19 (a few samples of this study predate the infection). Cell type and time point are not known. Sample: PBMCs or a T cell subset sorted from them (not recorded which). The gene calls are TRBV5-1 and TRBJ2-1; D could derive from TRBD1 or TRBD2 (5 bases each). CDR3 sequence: CASSPRPGAPNNEQFF. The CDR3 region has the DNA TGCGCCAGCAGCCCTCGACCCGGGGCACCAAACAATGAGCAGTTCTTC. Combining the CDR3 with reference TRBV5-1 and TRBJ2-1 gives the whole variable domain KAGVTQTPRYLIKTRGQQVTLSCSPISGHRSVSWYQQTPGQGLQFLFEYFSETQRNKGNFPGRFSGRQFSNSRSEMNVSTLELGDSALYLCASSPRPGAPNNEQFFGPGTRLTVL.